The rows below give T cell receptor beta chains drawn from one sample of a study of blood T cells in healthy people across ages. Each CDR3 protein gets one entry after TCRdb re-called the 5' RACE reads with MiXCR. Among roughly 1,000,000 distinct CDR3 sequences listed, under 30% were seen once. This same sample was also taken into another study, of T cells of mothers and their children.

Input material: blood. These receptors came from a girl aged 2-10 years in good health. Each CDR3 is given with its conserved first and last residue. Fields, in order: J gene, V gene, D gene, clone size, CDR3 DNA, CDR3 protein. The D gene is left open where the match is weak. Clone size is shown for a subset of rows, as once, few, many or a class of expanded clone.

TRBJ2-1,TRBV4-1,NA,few,TGCGCCAGCAGCCAAGCTCGGACTCGCGGGCGGAACAATGAGCAGTTCTTC,CASSQARTRGRNNEQFF
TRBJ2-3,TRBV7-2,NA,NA,TGTGCCAGCAGCTTAGTACAGGGTGGCACAGATACGCAGTATTTT,CASSLVQGGTDTQYF
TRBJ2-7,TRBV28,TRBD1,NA,TGTGCCAGCAGTGATCCGGGACAGGGAATGCGCGAGCAGTACTTC,CASSDPGQGMREQYF
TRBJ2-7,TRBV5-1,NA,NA,TGCGCCAGCAGCGAGGGAGTGGTGGGAGAGCAGTACTTC,CASSEGVVGEQYF
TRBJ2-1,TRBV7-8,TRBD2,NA,TGTGCCAGCAGCTCAGACCATACTAGCGGGAGTAGAGATGAGCAGTTCTTC,CASSSDHTSGSRDEQFF
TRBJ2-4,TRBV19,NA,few,TGTGCCAGTACCCCCACCCAGCATTCAAACATTCAGTACTTC,CASTPTQHSNIQYF
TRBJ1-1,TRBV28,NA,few,TGTGCCAGCATCCAGACAGGACTCAACACTGAAGCTTTCTTT,CASIQTGLNTEAFF
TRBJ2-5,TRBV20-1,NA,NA,TGCAGTGCTACAAAGGACTCGCAAGAGACCCAGTACTTC,CSATKDSQETQYF
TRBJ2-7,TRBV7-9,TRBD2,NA,TGTGCCAGCAGCTTAGAAGGACTAGCGGGTCACTCCTACGAGCAGTACTTC,CASSLEGLAGHSYEQYF
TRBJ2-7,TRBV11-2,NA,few,TGTGCCAGCAGCTTAGCCTCTGAGCGGGCCTACGAGCAGTACTTC,CASSLASERAYEQYF
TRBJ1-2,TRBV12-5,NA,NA,TGTGCTAGTGGTTTGGCGTTTTCTTCGGGCTACACCTTC,CASGLAFSSGYTF
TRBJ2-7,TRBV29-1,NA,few,TGCAGCGTTGAAGAGGGCCCCCGGGAGCAGTACTTC,CSVEEGPREQYF
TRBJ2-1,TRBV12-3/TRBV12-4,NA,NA,TGTGCCAGCAGACACGAGGACAATGAGCAGTTCTTC,CASRHEDNEQFF
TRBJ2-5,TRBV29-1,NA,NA,TGCAGCGTTGCCCATCTCAACGAGACCCAGTACTTC,CSVAHLNETQYF
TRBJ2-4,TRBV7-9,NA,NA,TGTGCCAGCAGCGATGCTGGGTACATTCAGTACTTC,CASSDAGYIQYF
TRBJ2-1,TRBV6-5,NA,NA,TGTGCCAGCAGTTACAATGGTAATGAGCAGTTCTTC,CASSYNGNEQFF
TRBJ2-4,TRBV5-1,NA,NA,TGCGCCAGCAGCCCGGGACTGGGAGCCAAAAACATTCAGTACTTC,CASSPGLGAKNIQYF
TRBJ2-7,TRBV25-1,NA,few,TGTGCCAGCAGTGACGGCTCCTCCGACTTGGAGCAGTACTTC,CASSDGSSDLEQYF
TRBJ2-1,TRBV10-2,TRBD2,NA,TGCGCCAGCATGGCCGGGACTAGCGGGAACAATGAGCAGTTCTTC,CASMAGTSGNNEQFF
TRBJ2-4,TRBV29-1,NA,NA,TGCAGCGTTATAAAGGAAAACATTCAGTACTTC,CSVIKENIQYF
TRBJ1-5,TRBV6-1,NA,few,TGTGCCACCGAAGACCGAGACTTTTATCAGCCCCAGCATTTT,CATEDRDFYQPQHF
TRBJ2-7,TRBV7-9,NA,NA,TGTGCCAGCAGCGGAGACGGCTACGAGCAGTACTTC,CASSGDGYEQYF
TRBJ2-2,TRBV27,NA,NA,TGCGCCAGCAGTTGGGAGGAGTACACCGGGGAGCTGTTTTTT,CASSWEEYTGELFF
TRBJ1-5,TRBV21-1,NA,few,TGTGCCAGCAGGCCGGGAGAAGGGTCAAATCAGCCCCAGCATTTT,CASRPGEGSNQPQHF
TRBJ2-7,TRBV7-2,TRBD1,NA,TGTGCCAGCAGCTTAGACGGGACAGGCTACGAGCAGTACTTC,CASSLDGTGYEQYF
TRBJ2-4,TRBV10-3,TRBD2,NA,TGTGCCATCAGTGAGTCACCCTCTGCGGGGGGTCCCCAAAACATTCAGTACTTC,CAISESPSAGGPQNIQYF
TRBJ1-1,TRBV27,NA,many,TGTGCCAGCAGTTTATCGGTGAACACTGAAGCTTTCTTT,CASSLSVNTEAFF
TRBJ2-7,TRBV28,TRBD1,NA,TGTGCCAGCAGCCTGATACACGGGACAGGGATCGAGCAGTACTTC,CASSLIHGTGIEQYF
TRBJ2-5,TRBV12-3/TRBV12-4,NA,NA,TGTGCCAGCAGTTTACCCGGGGGCGGTAGGGAGACCCAGTACTTC,CASSLPGGGRETQYF
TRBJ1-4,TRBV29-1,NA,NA,TGCAGCGGTGTGTGGGGTGTAGATGAAAAACTGTTTTTT,CSGVWGVDEKLFF
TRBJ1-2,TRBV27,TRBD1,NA,TGTGCCAGCAGCCTACAGGGGATTGGTGGCTACACCTTC,CASSLQGIGGYTF
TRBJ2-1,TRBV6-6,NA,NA,TGTGCCAGCAGTTATTCGGAGGGCCGGGGGCAGTTCTTC,CASSYSEGRGQFF
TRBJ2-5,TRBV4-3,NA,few,TGCGCCAGCAGCCAAGGGTGGGGGGCAGAGACCCAGTACTTC,CASSQGWGAETQYF
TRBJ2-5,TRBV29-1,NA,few,TGCAGCGTCGAAGGGGAGACTGAGACCCAGTACTTC,CSVEGETETQYF
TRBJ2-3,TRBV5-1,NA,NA,TGCGCCAGCAGACGAAAAGGGGGGACTTCACTCCCAGATACGCAGTATTTT,CASRRKGGTSLPDTQYF
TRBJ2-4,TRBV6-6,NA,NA,TGTGCCAGCACCTACAGAGATTTTGCCAAAAACATTCAGTACTTC,CASTYRDFAKNIQYF
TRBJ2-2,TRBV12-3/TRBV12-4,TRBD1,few,TGTGCCAGCAGAACGGGACAGGGGAACACCGGGGAGCTGTTTTTT,CASRTGQGNTGELFF
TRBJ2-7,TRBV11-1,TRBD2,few,TGTGCCAGCAGCTCGGGACTAGCGGGAGTCTACTACGAGCAGTACTTC,CASSSGLAGVYYEQYF
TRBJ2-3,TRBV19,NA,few,TGTGCCAGTAGTATGGAGCTCGGGACAACTAGCACAGATACGCAGTATTTT,CASSMELGTTSTDTQYF
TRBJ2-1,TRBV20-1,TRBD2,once,TGCAGTGGCAGCCGCCTAGCGGGCTACAATGAGCAGTTCTTC,CSGSRLAGYNEQFF
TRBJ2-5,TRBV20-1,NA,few,TGCAGTGCTAGAGAACCGCACCAAGAGACCCAGTACTTC,CSAREPHQETQYF
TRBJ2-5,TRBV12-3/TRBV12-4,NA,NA,TGTGCCAGCAGGCCGGGATTACAAGAGTCCCAGTACTTC,CASRPGLQESQYF
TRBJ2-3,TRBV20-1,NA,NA,TGCAGTGCTAGAGATCATAACACGAATACGCAGTATTTT,CSARDHNTNTQYF
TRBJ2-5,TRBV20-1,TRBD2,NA,TGCAGTGCCGGCGGACTAGCGGTCTCTAAAGAGACCCAGTACTTC,CSAGGLAVSKETQYF
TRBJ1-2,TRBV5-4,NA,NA,TGTGCCAGCAGTGGATCATTACGTGGTGGCTACACCTTC,CASSGSLRGGYTF